These 9 T cell receptor beta chains were all obtained from the same sample, sequenced in a study of blood T cell repertoires in COVID-19. Libraries were prepared by immunoSEQ multiplex PCR; TCRdb keeps only in-frame clonotypes and omits some of them. Here the sample spans roughly 200,000 clones, approximately 85% being singletons. What was sequenced was PBMCs or T cells enriched from blood (not recorded which). The receptor source for this set is a man in his forties or fifties with acute COVID-19.

The rearrangement links TRBV4-3 to TRBJ1-1; perhaps TRBD1 as D (6 bases). This CDR3 comprises 12 residues. Germline values: CDR1 LGHNA, CDR2 YSLEER. V dropped 6 bases and J dropped 7 bases, with 12 bases sitting between them. The CDR3 bases are TGCGCCAGCAGTGGACAGAGGGGTGAAGCTTTCTTT. Residues: CASSGQRGEAFF.

The chain has TRBV7-2 and TRBJ2-4; TRBD2 aligns across 10 bases. The CDR3 is 16 amino acids. Per germline, CDR1 SGHTA and CDR2 FQGNSA. After removal of 3 bases from V and 9 bases from J, the junction contained 11 bases not matched to a gene. The CDR3 region is CASSLSLAGDIAIQYF. CDR3 DNA: TGTGCCAGCAGCTTGAGCCTAGCGGGAGATATCGCCATTCAGTACTTC.

The chain joins TRBV4-1 to TRBJ1-2; perhaps TRBD1 as D (5 bases). Per germline, CDR1 MGHRA and CDR2 YSYEKL. This CDR3 comprises 15 residues. Trimming left V 5 bases short and J 2 bases short, with 15 bases between. CDR3 coding DNA: TGCGCCAGCAGCTTACGATTCAGGGTCAACTATGGCTACACCTTC. Translated, it gives CASSLRFRVNYGYTF.

This chain uses TRBV2 with TRBJ2-2; D may be TRBD1 (6 bases). The V gene's germline CDR1 is SNHLY and CDR2 FYNNEI. This CDR3 spans 15 amino acids. V lost 7 bases and J lost 3, with 15 bases in between. CDR3: CASMGQTGYTGELFF. DNA of the CDR3: TGTGCCAGCATGGGGCAGACAGGATACACCGGGGAGCTGTTTTTT.

The CDR3 loop is CASSSRTATEAFF. The CDR3 nucleotides read TGTGCCAGCAGTTCGAGGACTGCTACTGAAGCTTTCTTT. V is TRBV7-9 and J is TRBJ1-1; D ambiguous. This CDR3 has 13 residues. In germline, CDR1 is SEHNR, CDR2 FQNEAQ (reference sequence). V shed 6 bases and J shed 5 bases, with 13 bases lying between them.

The rearrangement uses TRBV5-5 and TRBJ1-3; the D is unclear. Germline V gene sequence: CDR1 SGHKS, CDR2 YYEKEE (reference sequence). The CDR3 runs to 16 residues. The V and J ends lost 2 bases and 0 bases respectively, with 12 bases between them. This chain's CDR3 is CASSFRSVSSGNTIYF. The CDR3 DNA sequence: TGTGCCAGCAGCTTCAGGTCGGTGAGCTCTGGAAACACCATATATTTT. Together with reference TRBV5-5 and TRBJ1-3, the CDR3 gives the full variable domain: DAGVTQSPTHLIKTRGQQVTLRCSPISGHKSVSWYQQVLGQGPQFIFQYYEKEERGRGNFPDRFSARQFPNYSSELNVNALLLGDSALYLCASSFRSVSSGNTIYFGEGSWLTVV.

This clone was counted a few times. V gene TRBV28 combines with J gene TRBJ1-4, with D maybe TRBD1 (6 bases). CDR3 length: 14 amino acids. Deletions cut 6 bases from V and 6 bases from J, with 14 bases between. CDR1 MDHEN and CDR2 SYDVKM come from the germline V gene. CDR3 region: CASSQQGFDEKLFF. The CDR3, as DNA: TGTGCCAGCAGCCAACAGGGTTTTGATGAAAAACTGTTTTTT.

This chain connects TRBV3-1 (or the pseudogene TRBV3-2) to TRBJ1-1; D remains unclear. Trimming removed 4 bases from V and 8 bases from J, with 20 bases in between. The germline V gene encodes CDR1 LGHDT and CDR2 YNNKEL (reference sequence). This CDR3 has 15 residues. The CDR3: CASSPYSGAGIEAFF. The CDR3 nucleotides are TGTGCCAGCAGCCCTTATTCGGGCGCCGGGATAGAAGCTTTCTTT.

In this sample, this clone turned up a few times. The chain carries TRBV13 and TRBJ2-1; D unclear. V gave up 6 bases and J gave up 8 bases, with 8 bases separating them. This CDR3 contains 11 residues. The germline CDR1 and CDR2 sequences are PRHDT and FYEKMQ (reference sequence). The CDR3 here is CASSLGHEQFF. The CDR3 DNA follows: TGTGCCAGCAGTCTAGGTCATGAGCAGTTCTTC.